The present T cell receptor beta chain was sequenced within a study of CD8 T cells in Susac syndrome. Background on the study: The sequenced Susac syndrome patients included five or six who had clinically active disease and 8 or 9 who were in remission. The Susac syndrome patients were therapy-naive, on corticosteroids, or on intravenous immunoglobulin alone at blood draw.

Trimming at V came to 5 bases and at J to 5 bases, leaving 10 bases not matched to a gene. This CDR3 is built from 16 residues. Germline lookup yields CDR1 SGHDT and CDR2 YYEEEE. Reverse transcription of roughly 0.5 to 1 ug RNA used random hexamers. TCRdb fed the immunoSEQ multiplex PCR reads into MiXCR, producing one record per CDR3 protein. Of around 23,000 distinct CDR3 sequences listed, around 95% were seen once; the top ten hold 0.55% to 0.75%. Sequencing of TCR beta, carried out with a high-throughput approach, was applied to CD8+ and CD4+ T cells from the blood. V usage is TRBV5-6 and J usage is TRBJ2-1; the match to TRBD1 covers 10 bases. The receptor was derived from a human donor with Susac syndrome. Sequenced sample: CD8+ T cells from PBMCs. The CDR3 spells CASSGAGTGVDNEQFF. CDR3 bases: TGTGCCAGCAGTGGGGCGGGGACAGGGGTGGACAATGAGCAGTTCTTC.